This T cell receptor (beta chain) was profiled in a study of OX40 agonist ivuxolimab in advanced cancers. In the study overall: From 23 to 79 years was the age range, with a mean of about 56 years, and around 84% were male. Findings and caveats of the study: In CD8+ T cells, expanded clones were on average more numerous than in CD4+. Among the least clonally expanded were partial responders at 0.1-3.0 mg/kg. Low normalized clonal expansion also occurred in some nonresponding patients.

The length of the CDR3 is 15 residues. Trimming took off 4 bases at V and 6 bases at J, with 15 bases between the two ends. Germline CDR1 reads LNHNV; CDR2 reads YYDKDF (reference sequence). TCRdb's table, derived via immunoSEQ multiplex PCR, lists solely in-frame clones and lacks some. Of 80,000 to 100,000 clones in the sample, 94% are singletons; the top ten hold around 3%. On this clone itself: What it recognizes is unknown.

Here the sequenced sample was CD4+ or CD8+ T cells sorted from blood, taken in a trial of the OX40 agonist ivuxolimab. The sequence was collected from an adult with an advanced solid tumor such as melanoma, head and neck, liver or kidney cancer. The V and J genes are TRBV15 and TRBJ1-4; TRBD1 might be the D (5 bases). The CDR3 reads CATSITGTADEKLFF. The CDR3, as DNA: TGTGCCACCAGCATCACCGGGACTGCTGATGAAAAACTGTTTTTT.